This TCR beta chain emerged from a study of T cell changes during pregnancy in multiple sclerosis (dated by TCRdb to between 2018 and 2020). Regarding the complete study: The study examined how the T cell repertoire changed over the course of pregnancy in women with multiple sclerosis.

Library preparation used the immunoSEQ multiplex PCR assay. As stored in TCRdb, this immuneACCESS dataset retains in-frame rearrangements with V and J assigned. A fraction of the clones does not appear; measured against another copy, unresolved V genes explain less than half of the discrepancy, and the remainder lacks a known reason. This sample holds 30,000 to 40,000 clones; around 89% were observed only once. Jointly, the top ten make up more than 0.5% of the sample. This clone occurred once. The antigen this receptor binds is unknown. No clone much larger than this one lies a single base away; base qualities are absent. Based on the germline V gene (reference sequence), the CDR1 and CDR2 sequences are GTSNPN and SVGIG. From the cysteine up to the phenylalanine, the CDR3 has a length of 14 residues. The CDR3 DNA has 42 bases and is translated from base 1. V loses 3 bases of germline sequence and J loses 4 bases, and the interval between the two ends is 13 bases.

The chain joins TRBV30 to TRBJ1-3, and perhaps TRBD1 as D gene, on 5 matching bases. The TCR comes from a female donor with multiple sclerosis, enrolled in a pregnancy study. Sample: CD4+ T cells from peripheral blood mononuclear cells, taken in the second trimester of pregnancy. The CDR3 reads as follows: CAWSQGRSGNTIYF. The sequenced DNA is TGTGCCTGGAGCCAGGGAAGGTCCGGAAACACCATATATTTT.